These 9 T cell receptor beta chains originate from one sample sequenced in a study of blood T cell repertoires in COVID-19. TCRdb's copy holds only in-frame clones and misses some; the assay was immunoSEQ multiplex PCR. The sample contains around 230,000 clones, about four fifths of which appear only once. Sequencing was done on a sample of peripheral blood. The receptors derive from a woman older than 75 with acute or convalescent COVID-19.

This clone was found a few times. The chain combines TRBV19 with TRBJ2-1; 8 nucleotides agree with TRBD2. The CDR3 consists of 14 residues. V was pared by 11 bases and J by 7 bases, with 13 bases of the junction left unmatched. Per the germline V gene, CDR1 is LNHDA and CDR2 is SQIVND (reference sequence). CDR3 protein: CAARGGTRSNEQFF. CDR3 coding DNA: TGTGCCGCCCGGGGAGGGACTAGATCTAATGAGCAGTTCTTC.

This clone was counted between two and nine times. The chain is built from TRBV5-6 and TRBJ1-4; D is undetermined. Trimming left V 1 base short and J 2 bases short, with 6 bases between. Germline assignment: CDR1 SGHDT and CDR2 YYEEEE. CDR3 size: 14 residues. The CDR3 bases are TGTGCCAGCAGCTTGCGCGGGACTAATGAAAAACTGTTTTTT. Translating gives CASSLRGTNEKLFF.

This sequence joins TRBV18 and TRBJ1-1; 9 bases line up with TRBD1. The CDR3 consists of 16 residues. In germline, CDR1 is KGHSH, CDR2 LQKENI. The V segment lost 8 bases and the J segment 3 bases; nucleotides outside the gene matches: 13. The CDR3 nucleotides are TGTGCCAGCACCACTAATGAGGACAGGGGATACACTGAAGCTTTCTTT. Translation: CASTTNEDRGYTEAFF.

The chain combines TRBV19 with TRBJ2-2; 8 positions match TRBD1. Trimming took 4 bases from V and 7 from J; bases not matched to a gene: 14. This CDR3 region has 17 residues. CDR1 is LNHDA, CDR2 SQIVND, per germline (reference sequence). The CDR3 bases are TGTGCCAGTAGTAGACAGGGGTATGTTCTTTCGATCGGGGAGCTGTTTTTT. It encodes CASSRQGYVLSIGELFF.

The rearrangement links TRBV6-6 to TRBJ1-1; D is unresolved. Trimming cost V 8 bases and J 0 bases, with 10 bases left between them. CDR1 is MNHNY and CDR2 is SVGAGI in the germline V gene (reference sequence). The CDR3 runs 13 residues. The DNA of the CDR3 is TGTGCCAGCTCCCAGGCGTTGAACACTGAAGCTTTCTTT. Translating it yields CASSQALNTEAFF.

The chain has TRBV6-4 and TRBJ2-7, with D unresolved. Germline-derived CDR1 and CDR2 are MRHNA and SNTAGT. The CDR3 is made up of 10 amino acids. V lost 6 bases and J 6 bases, leaving 6 bases between the germline ends. The CDR3 DNA reads as TGTGCCAGCAGCACGGGCGAGCAGTACTTC. Amino acid sequence: CASSTGEQYF.

This chain uses TRBV7-3 with TRBJ1-4; D gene uncertain. CDR3 length: 13 residues. The V and J ends lost 11 bases and 4 bases respectively, with 14 bases between them. In germline, CDR1 is SGHTA, CDR2 FQGTGA. The CDR3 nucleotides are TGTGCCGGTCCAACGGGAGGTAATGAAAAACTGTTTTTT. Its protein is CAGPTGGNEKLFF.

A few counts support this clone. The chain combines TRBV10-2 with TRBJ2-7, with TRBD1 identical over 9 bases. Germline V CDR1 and CDR2: WSHSY, SAAADI. This CDR3 region has 15 residues. The ends lost 0 bases at V and 1 base at J; junction bases unmatched: 1. The CDR3 spells CASSESTGGSYEQYF. CDR3 DNA sequence: TGCGCCAGCAGTGAGTCGACAGGGGGTTCCTACGAGCAGTACTTC.

V is TRBV12-5 and J is TRBJ1-5; possible D gene TRBD1, 6 bases. Germline V gene data show CDR1 as LGHNT and CDR2 as FRNRAP. The V gene lost 7 bases and the J gene lost 5 bases, with 33 bases spanning the gap. CDR3 length equals 20 residues. This chain's CDR3 is CASVPGGRNRDGFRDQPQHF. CDR3 sequence (DNA): TGTGCTAGTGTTCCCGGGGGGCGGAACAGGGATGGGTTTAGGGATCAGCCCCAGCATTTT. The variable domain in full, with the rest retrieved from reference TRBV12-5 and TRBJ1-5, is DARVTQTPRHKVTEMGQEVTMRCQPILGHNTVFWYRQTMMQGLELLAYFRNRAPLDDSGMPKDRFSAEMPDATLATLKIQPSEPRDSAVYFCASVPGGRNRDGFRDQPQHFGDGTRLSIL.